This T cell receptor beta chain was retrieved from a study of cytomegalovirus exposure and HLA in healthy donors. Overall study findings and caveats: The only immune exposure information that was available was CMV serostatus. Listed as cytomegalovirus-associated were over 150 TCR beta chains.

The CDR3 has 18 residues. V was shortened by 1 base and J by 2 bases, with 15 bases between the two germline ends. The germline V gene encodes CDR1 SGHTA and CDR2 FQGNSA. Worth noting for this clone: The antigen remains unidentified.

Amplification used 60 Vbeta primers and 13 Jbeta primers. Original processing notes: An analysis that came later counted some 81 million unique TCR beta chains, around 12 million shared. Sequencing used immunoSEQ multiplex PCR; TCRdb keeps in-frame clones, though not all of them. Clonal size and the V and J genes are those of that table, whereas D and trimming came from the DNA. Of about 200,000 clones listed, 65% to 85% are singletons. The clonotype was recovered from a boy younger than 10 in good health and CMV-seronegative. This chain links TRBV7-2 with TRBJ2-6; no definite D call. The sequencing sample was made of PBMCs. The CDR3 coding sequence is TGTGCCAGCAGCTTAGTTCTAGTGGAAGGCGCTGGGGCCAACGTCCTGACTTTC. Amino acid sequence: CASSLVLVEGAGANVLTF.